This TCR beta chain derives from a study of T cell responses to AZD1222 COVID-19 vaccine. The repertoire was sequenced with immunoSEQ multiplex PCR; TCRdb's copy has only in-frame clones and lacks some. Among about 55,000 clones listed, roughly 85% were seen once. Details on this clone: Its specificity is not known.

Germline CDR1 reads SGHNT; CDR2 reads YYREEE (reference sequence). Unmatched junction bases numbered 5, after V lost 1 base and J lost 5 bases. CDR3 size: 16 residues. Overall study results and limits: The repertoires were collected only after the peak T cell response.

The chain combines TRBV5-4 with TRBJ2-3; 12 bases are shared with TRBD2. This TCR derives from an adult in good health. Sequencing used peripheral blood, obtained on day 0 of AZD1222 vaccination. For the CDR3, the DNA is TGTGCCAGCAGCTTGTCTAGCGGGGGGGCGGAAGATACGCAGTATTTT. Translation: CASSLSSGGAEDTQYF.